One and the same sample provided the 22 T cell receptor beta chains below, sequenced in a study of post-analysis software for immune sequencing data. Study observations and caveats: The study found TRBV5-6, TRBV5-1 and TRBV20-1 among several TRBV segments more frequent in patients than controls.

Unique molecular identifiers were built into the TCR beta cDNA libraries. TCRdb re-derived calls from the PCR reads in MiXCR, one entry per CDR3 protein. In the table there are a few hundred thousand distinct CDR3 sequences, around a third of which are singletons. Their cognate antigens are unknown. Sequencing was carried out using blood. These receptors were taken from a girl younger than 18 with multiple sclerosis.

This clonotype has a handful of counts. The CDR3 spells CAISESVGDSGGSTYYNEQFF. In DNA form, the CDR3 reads TGTGCCATCAGTGAGTCTGTTGGAGATAGCGGGGGATCCACATACTACAATGAGCAGTTCTTC. The chain has TRBV10-3 and TRBJ2-1; 9 bases line up with TRBD2. After removal of 0 bases from V and 3 bases from J, the junction contained 18 bases not matched to a gene. CDR1 ENHRY and CDR2 SYGVKD come from the germline V gene. The CDR3 is 21 residues long.

The chain employs TRBV29-1 and TRBJ1-1, with 8 bases identical to TRBD1. J was trimmed by 1 base and V by 2 bases; bases with no gene match: 12. Germline CDR1 SQVTM, CDR2 ANQGSEA. This CDR3 is built from 17 residues. CDR3 region: CSVELNPVDRGNTEAFF. The CDR3 coding sequence is TGCAGCGTTGAACTTAACCCAGTAGACAGGGGGAACACTGAAGCTTTCTTT.

The chain carries TRBV20-1 and TRBJ1-2; no definite D call. The CDR3 runs 14 residues. Germline loops: CDR1 DFQATT, CDR2 SNEGSKA (reference sequence). Trimming took off 2 bases at V and 4 bases at J, with 14 bases between the two ends. The CDR3 sequence: CSARRPPTSYGYTF. CDR3 nucleotide sequence: TGCAGTGCTAGAAGGCCTCCGACTTCCTATGGCTACACCTTC.

This clonotype occurred a few times. The chain employs TRBV7-9 and TRBJ2-7; 7 bases align to TRBD2. The CDR3 spans 13 residues. CDR1 SEHNR and CDR2 FQNEAQ come from the germline V gene (reference sequence). Trimming at V came to 6 bases and at J to 6 bases, leaving 8 bases not matched to a gene. CDR3 protein: CASSPRDYTEQYF. Here the CDR3 DNA reads TGTGCCAGCAGTCCCCGGGACTACACCGAGCAGTACTTC.

The rearrangement joins TRBV19 to TRBJ2-1; perhaps D is TRBD1 or TRBD2 (6 bases each). The CDR3 is made up of 14 amino acids. Trimming pared 5 bases from V and 8 bases from J, leaving 16 bases between. The germline V gene has CDR1 LNHDA and CDR2 SQIVND (reference sequence). The CDR3 DNA is TGTGCCAGTAGTCCCCTTGGAGGGGGAGATGAGCAGTTCTTC. It yields the protein CASSPLGGGDEQFF.

This chain links TRBV5-1 with TRBJ1-5, with 8 bases lining up with TRBD1. Per germline, CDR1 SGHRS and CDR2 YFSETQ. The CDR3 is 16 residues long. V shed 1 base and J 5 bases; nucleotides not matched to a gene: 8. In nucleotides, the CDR3 is TGCGCCAGCAGCTTGACAGGGACAGGCTTTGATCAGCCCCAGCATTTT. This gives the protein CASSLTGTGFDQPQHF.

The chain is built from TRBV2 and TRBJ2-3; 7 bases are shared with TRBD2. CDR1 is SNHLY and CDR2 is FYNNEI in the germline V gene. The CDR3 has 11 amino acids. V lost 6 bases, J lost 8 bases, and 2 bases stayed unmatched. Here the CDR3 reads CASRGEGTQYF. In DNA, the CDR3 is TGTGCCAGCAGAGGGGAGGGTACGCAGTATTTT.

The chain links TRBV6-1 to TRBJ1-4; perhaps TRBD1 as D (5 bases). Germline V CDR1 and CDR2: MNHNS, SASEGT. Trimming left V 6 bases short and J 7 bases short, with 24 bases between. This CDR3 region has 17 residues. Here the CDR3 DNA reads TGTGCCAGCAGGAACCACCAAGGAGGGGCAGAGGCTGAAAAACTGTTTTTT. It specifies CASRNHQGGAEAEKLFF.

This clonotype was observed at least ten times. The genes are TRBV11-2 and TRBJ2-7; TRBD1 matches at 9 bases. The CDR3 covers 14 residues. J lost 3 bases, V lost 5 bases, and 5 bases had no gene match. Germline V gene sequence: CDR1 SGHAT, CDR2 FQNNGV. CDR3 DNA: TGTGCCAGCAGCCCCGGGACAGGGCTCTACGAGCAGTACTTC. This gives the protein CASSPGTGLYEQYF.

In the case of this clonotype: One end of the junction is discordant with germline, which a read error may explain. The rearrangement joins TRBV7-8 to TRBJ2-2; tentatively, D is TRBD1 (6 bases). CDR1 SGHVS and CDR2 FQNEAQ come from the germline V gene. The CDR3 covers 16 residues. CDR3 DNA: TGTGCCAGCAGCTTAATGCGACAGGTTTGGGTCGGGGAGCTATTTTTT. It encodes CASSLMRQVWVGELFF.

This clonotype was observed a handful of times. The rearrangement links TRBV5-1 to TRBJ2-1; 10 nucleotides match TRBD2. With V trimmed by 0 bases and J by 9 bases, 12 bases remained unmatched. Germline CDR1 is SGHRS and CDR2 is YFSETQ. The length of the CDR3 is 17 residues. The CDR3 region is CASSLAPSGGAGGEQFF. The CDR3 DNA is TGCGCCAGCAGCTTGGCCCCTAGCGGGGGAGCCGGCGGTGAGCAGTTCTTC.

This clonotype has a handful of counts. The V gene is TRBV4-1, the J gene TRBJ2-6; 9 nucleotides match TRBD1. The CDR3 length is 18 residues. The junction had 5 bases not matched to a gene; V was cut back by 1 base and J by 1 base. CDR1 MGHRA and CDR2 YSYEKL come from the germline V gene. CDR3 sequence (DNA): TGCGCCAGCAGCCAAGCCGGGACAGGGATTTCTGGGGCCAACGTCCTGACTTTC. Translation gives CASSQAGTGISGANVLTF.

V and J are TRBV5-1 and TRBJ2-5; D possibly corresponds to TRBD1 (6 bases). The germline CDR1 and CDR2 sequences are SGHRS and YFSETQ. V lost 4 bases, J lost 11 bases, and 21 bases lay in between. CDR3 length equals 14 residues. This CDR3 is CASSSDSFPGEQYF. CDR3 bases: TGCGCCAGCAGCAGCGACAGCTTCCCAGGGGAGCAGTACTTC.

The chain links TRBV29-1 to TRBJ2-3; tentative D call: TRBD1 (5 bases). The CDR3 loop spans 15 amino acids. Looked up from germline, CDR1 is SQVTM and CDR2 is ANQGSEA. The V gene lost 7 bases and the J gene lost 0 bases, with 17 bases spanning the gap. The CDR3 nucleotides read TGCAGCGGTGGGGCGTATCAACCTAGCACAGATACGCAGTATTTT. It codes for CSGGAYQPSTDTQYF.

Points on this clonotype: A junction boundary mismatches the germline segment, possibly from a read error. The gene calls are TRBV7-3 and TRBJ2-5, with 9 bases lining up with TRBD2. The CDR3 contains 15 residues. Germline assignment: CDR1 SGHTA and CDR2 FQGTGA. CDR3 residues: CASRLSGGNQEAQYF. In DNA form, the CDR3 reads TGTGCCAGCCGACTTAGCGGGGGTAACCAAGAGGCCCAGTACTTC.

As DNA, the CDR3 is TGTGCCACCAGCCCACAACCGGGACAGGACTACAATGAGCAGTTCTTC. Translated, it gives CATSPQPGQDYNEQFF. The chain has TRBV15 and TRBJ2-1; 8 bases are a match to TRBD1. CDR3 size: 16 residues. Germline values: CDR1 LNHNV, CDR2 YYDKDF (reference sequence). V lost 5 bases and J lost 3; bases outside the gene matches: 9.

About this clonotype: Mismatch with germline at one junction end may stem from a read error. CDR3 bases: TGTGCTAGCAGCTTGGATCGAGGGAATGAGCAGTTCTTC. Its translation: CASSLDRGNEQFF. V gene TRBV7-7 combines with J gene TRBJ2-1; D perhaps matches TRBD2 (5 bases). Germline loops: CDR1 SSHAT, CDR2 FNYEAQ (reference sequence). The CDR3 consists of 13 residues.

The chain has TRBV20-1 and TRBJ1-4; a possible D gene is TRBD1 (5 bases). This CDR3 region has 14 residues. The germline V gene encodes CDR1 DFQATT and CDR2 SNEGSKA (reference sequence). Trimming took off 5 bases at V and 7 bases at J, with 17 bases between the two ends. The DNA of the CDR3 is TGCAGTGCTGGGCCCCGGGACGGCCGTGAAAAACTGTTTTTT. This sequence encodes CSAGPRDGREKLFF.

V is TRBV2 and J is TRBJ1-1, with TRBD1 as a possible D gene (5 bases). The CDR3 consists of 12 residues. Trimming removed 8 bases from V and 4 bases from J, with 11 bases in between. Germline V gene sequence: CDR1 SNHLY, CDR2 FYNNEI. The CDR3 DNA reads TGTGCCAGCTTCGGCGGGGGCACTGAAGCTTTCTTT. Translation: CASFGGGTEAFF. Full variable domain (remainder filled in from reference TRBV2 and TRBJ1-1): EPEVTQTPSHQVTQMGQEVILRCVPISNHLYFYWYRQILGQKVEFLVSFYNNEISEKSEIFDDQFSVERPDGSNFTLKIRSTKLEDSAMYFCASFGGGTEAFFGQGTRLTVV.

The chain employs TRBV10-3 and TRBJ1-1; 9 bases are a match to TRBD1. The trim removed 3 bases at V and 11 bases at J, leaving 10 bases unmatched. This CDR3 is 14 amino acids long. The germline CDR1 and CDR2 sequences are ENHRY and SYGVKD. The CDR3 sequence: CAISESQGARMAFF. DNA of the CDR3: TGTGCCATCAGTGAATCACAGGGGGCGCGGATGGCTTTCTTT.

This clonotype was recorded at least ten times. The chain joins TRBV7-2 to TRBJ1-6; 9 positions match TRBD1. The length of the CDR3 is 17 residues. Germline assignment: CDR1 SGHTA and CDR2 FQGNSA. With V trimmed by 1 base and J by 5 bases, 6 bases remained unmatched. In nucleotides, the CDR3 is TGTGCCAGCAGCTTAGGACGAGGACAGGGGCATAATTCACCCCTCCACTTT. It specifies CASSLGRGQGHNSPLHF.

The rearrangement uses TRBV7-8 and TRBJ2-2; D remains ambiguous. Between the trimmed V and J ends, which lost 0 bases and 6 bases, there was a span of 5 bases. CDR1 SGHVS and CDR2 FQNEAQ come from the germline V gene. The CDR3 spans 13 residues. The CDR3 loop is CASSLAWPGELFF. The CDR3 DNA follows: TGTGCCAGCAGCTTAGCGTGGCCCGGGGAGCTGTTTTTT.